This TCR beta chain was recorded in a study of T cell responses to AZD1222 COVID-19 vaccine. Whole-study results and caveats: Nearly half of unique spike-specific TCRs reportedly avoided B.1.351 and B.1.1.7 mutated regions. Donors in the cohort were predominantly white British and more often female, and clonal diversity was possibly underestimated.

Both about-4-week and about-12-week second-dose recipients were combined. TCRdb's copy holds only in-frame clones and misses some; the assay was immunoSEQ multiplex PCR. Among around 150,000 clones, 90% to 95% were seen once, and the ten largest hold about 3.7%. A remark on this clone: Antigen: not known.

Germline CDR1 is GTSNPN and CDR2 is SVGIG (reference sequence). The V end lost 4 bases, the J end lost 4 bases, and 8 bases lay between the germline ends. The length of the CDR3 is 12 residues. The chain combines TRBV30 with TRBJ2-1; D is unresolved. Sequenced material: peripheral blood, taken 28 days after the second AZD1222 dose. The receptor's source is an adult who received the AZD1222 COVID-19 vaccine. CDR3 in amino acids: CAWTPIYNEQFF. Written as DNA, the CDR3 is TGTGCCTGGACTCCAATTTACAATGAGCAGTTCTTC.